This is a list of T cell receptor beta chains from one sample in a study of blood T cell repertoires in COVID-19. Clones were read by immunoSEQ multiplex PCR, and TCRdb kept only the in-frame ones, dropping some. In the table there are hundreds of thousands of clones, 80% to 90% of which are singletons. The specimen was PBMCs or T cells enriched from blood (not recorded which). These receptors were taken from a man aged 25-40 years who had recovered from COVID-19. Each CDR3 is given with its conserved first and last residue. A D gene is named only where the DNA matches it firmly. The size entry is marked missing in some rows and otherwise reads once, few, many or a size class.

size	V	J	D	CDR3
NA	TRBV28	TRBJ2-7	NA	CASSPTGDKQYF
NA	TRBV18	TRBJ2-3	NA	CASSPLFDTQYF
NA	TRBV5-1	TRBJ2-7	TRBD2	CASSLAGTSGYEQYF
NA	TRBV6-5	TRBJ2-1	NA	CASSPLGPGEQFF
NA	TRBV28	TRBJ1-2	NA	CASSFAGYGYTF
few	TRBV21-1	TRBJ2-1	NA	CASSNGGPPHRYNEQFF
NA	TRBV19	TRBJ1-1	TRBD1	CASSRRGQGRKAFF
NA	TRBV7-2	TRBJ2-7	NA	CASRKDYFSYEQYF
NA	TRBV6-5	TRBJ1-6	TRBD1	CASRTPGTGNSPLHF
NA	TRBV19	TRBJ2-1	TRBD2	CASSGGTSGAAGEQFF
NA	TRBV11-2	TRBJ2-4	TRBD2	CASSPTSGSINIQYF
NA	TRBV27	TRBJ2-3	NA	CASSPRTDSFGVYTDTQYF
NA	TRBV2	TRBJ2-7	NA	CASSGLNIPYEQYF
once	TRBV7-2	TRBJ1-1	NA	CASSRLGGRTEAFF
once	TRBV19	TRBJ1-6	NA	CASSIGQYSPLHF
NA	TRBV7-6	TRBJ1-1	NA	CASSLGLRDKNTEAFF
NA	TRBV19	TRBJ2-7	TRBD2	CATRRAGGLNYEQYF
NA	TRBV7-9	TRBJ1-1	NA	CASSLGQPGNTEAFF
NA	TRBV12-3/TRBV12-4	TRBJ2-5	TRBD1	CASRRDRVATQYF
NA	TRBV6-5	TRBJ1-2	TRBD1	CASRRTGGGSSYTF
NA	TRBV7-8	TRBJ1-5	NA	CASSLALREPQHF
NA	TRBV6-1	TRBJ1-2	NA	CASSEAGQVYGYTF
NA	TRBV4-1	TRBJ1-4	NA	CASSQEWAGTNEKLFF
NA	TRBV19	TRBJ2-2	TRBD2	CASSITSGREGPNTGELFF
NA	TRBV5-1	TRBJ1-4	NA	CASSNGWGVEKLFF
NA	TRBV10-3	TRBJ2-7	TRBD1	CAISEGTGVPYEQYF
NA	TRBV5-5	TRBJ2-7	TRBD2	CASSLGLADLFEQYF
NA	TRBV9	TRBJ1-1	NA	CASSGPSGRNTEAFF
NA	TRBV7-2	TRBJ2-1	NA	CASSLRGGDEQFF
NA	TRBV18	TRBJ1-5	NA	CASSPQDGGQPQHF
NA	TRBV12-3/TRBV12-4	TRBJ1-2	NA	CASSNTWGVGYTF
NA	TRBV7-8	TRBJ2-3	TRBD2	CASSLSPPGTRKDTQYF
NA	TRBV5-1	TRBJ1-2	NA	CASSLTLSGSYGYTF
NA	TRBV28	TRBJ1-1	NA	CASSFPYGNTEAFF
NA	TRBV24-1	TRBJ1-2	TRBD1	CATSPDREGYGYTF
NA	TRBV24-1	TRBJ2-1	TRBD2	CATSDFGSGSFNEQFF
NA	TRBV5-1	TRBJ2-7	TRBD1	CASSAAGGFSYEQYF
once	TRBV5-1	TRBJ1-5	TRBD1	CASSKTGDGQPQHF
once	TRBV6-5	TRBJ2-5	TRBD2	CASSLGLAETQYF
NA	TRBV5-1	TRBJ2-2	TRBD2	CASSPGLAENTGELFF
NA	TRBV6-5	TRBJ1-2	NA	CASSYSTEYGYTF
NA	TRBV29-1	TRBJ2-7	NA	CSVLQDTTYEQYF
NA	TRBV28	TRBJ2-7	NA	CASRTPRSYEQYF
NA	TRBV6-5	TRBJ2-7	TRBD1	CASSRDRGYEQYF
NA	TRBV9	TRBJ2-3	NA	CASSVVSRTDTQYF
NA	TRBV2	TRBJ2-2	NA	CASSGDRAVGELFF
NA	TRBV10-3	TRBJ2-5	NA	CAINSGGETQYF
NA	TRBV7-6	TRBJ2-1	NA	CASSLEGGAEQFF
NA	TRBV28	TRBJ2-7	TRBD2	CASRGLAAYEQYF
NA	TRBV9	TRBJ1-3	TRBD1	CASSVAGQGNGNTIYF
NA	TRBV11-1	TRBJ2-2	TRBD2	CASSLTASGTDGELFF
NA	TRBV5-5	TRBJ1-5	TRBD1	CASSLGQHNQPQHF
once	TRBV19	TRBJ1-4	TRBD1	CASGPAGQVNEKLFF
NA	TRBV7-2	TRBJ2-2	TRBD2	CASSLGTSGKVGPGELFF
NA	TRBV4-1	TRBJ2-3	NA	CASRRTAASTDTQYF
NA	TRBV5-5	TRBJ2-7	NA	CASSLGPGGSYEQYF
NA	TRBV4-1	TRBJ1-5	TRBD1	CASSQAQTGLSNQPQHF